The 13 T cell receptor beta chains below come from one sample, sequenced in a study of CXCR3-negative and CXCR3-positive naive CD8 T cells. The libraries of TRB cDNA were prepared using 5' RACE with UMI labels. One entry per CDR3 protein, without DNA, is what TCRdb gives after re-calling the 5' RACE reads. In all, the sample yields over 100,000 distinct CDR3 sequences. Sequencing was carried out using naive CXCR3- CD8+ T cells from blood. Subset indicated: CD45RO-CCR7+CD27+CD95- naive CD8+ T cells lacking CXCR3 (TNR3-). All receptors come from a human donor in good health. Some clones in this sample may be carry-over from other donors' samples.

The chain joins TRBV12-3 or TRBV12-4 to TRBJ2-7; TCRdb picks TRBD1, but there is no DNA to check that call. The CDR3 runs to 13 residues. CDR3 region: CASRRRENYEQYF.

The chain employs TRBV7-9 and TRBJ1-3; TCRdb lists TRBD1, though no DNA is available to test this call. The CDR3 contains 16 residues. Germline loops: CDR1 SEHNR, CDR2 FQNEAQ (reference sequence). CDR3: CASSLLTSGTGNTIYF.

The gene calls are TRBV7-2 and TRBJ2-1; TCRdb proposes TRBD1, but this gene call is untestable without DNA. The germline CDR1 and CDR2 sequences are SGHTA and FQGNSA. This CDR3 is 17 amino acids long. The CDR3 loop reads CASSLKGGRASYNEQFF.

V gene TRBV4-2 combines with J gene TRBJ2-2; TCRdb's D call of TRBD2 is untestable without DNA. The germline V gene has CDR1 LGHNA and CDR2 YNFKEQ. The CDR3 is made up of 18 amino acids. The CDR3 sequence is CASSPLTSGGTNTGELFF.

V and J are TRBV9 and TRBJ1-5; TCRdb's D call of TRBD1 is untestable without DNA. The CDR3 runs 15 residues. The germline V gene encodes CDR1 SGDLS and CDR2 YYNGEE. The CDR3: CASSVDGADNQPQHF.

The CDR3 is CASRKGRDLLNTGELFF. The gene calls are TRBV19 and TRBJ2-2; the D call from TCRdb, TRBD2, cannot be confirmed without DNA. The CDR3 is made up of 17 amino acids. The germline V gene encodes CDR1 LNHDA and CDR2 SQIVND (reference sequence).

The chain couples TRBV29-1 to TRBJ2-2; lacking DNA, the TRBD1 call made by TCRdb goes unchecked. The germline CDR1 and CDR2 sequences are SQVTM and ANQGSEA. The CDR3 extends over 14 amino acids. The CDR3 region is CSVAGQGGTGELFF.

The chain is built from TRBV5-1 and TRBJ2-2; the D call from TCRdb, TRBD2, cannot be confirmed without DNA. Germline V lookup: CDR1 SGHRS, CDR2 YFSETQ. The CDR3 spans 17 residues. The CDR3 spells CASSLGLAGGVTGELFF.

V usage is TRBV15 and J usage is TRBJ2-7; the D call of TRBD1 rests on TCRdb alone, since no DNA is present to check it. The CDR3 extends over 15 amino acids. CDR1 and CDR2 (germline): LNHNV, YYDKDF (reference sequence). This chain's CDR3 is CATSMDGTPVHEQYF.

The V gene is TRBV11-1, the J gene TRBJ2-4. This CDR3 is 14 amino acids long. CDR1 SGHAT and CDR2 FQDESV come from the germline V gene (reference sequence). The CDR3 protein is CASSSTHDKNIQYF.

The V call is TRBV11-2, the J call TRBJ2-5; lacking DNA, the TRBD2 call made by TCRdb goes unchecked. The germline CDR1 and CDR2 sequences are SGHAT and FQNNGV. The CDR3 runs 14 residues. The CDR3 is CATVGTSGEETQYF.

CDR3: CASSYSRTGGNTEAFF. This chain links TRBV6-6 with TRBJ1-1; TCRdb calls TRBD1, which cannot be checked without DNA. CDR1 and CDR2 (germline): MNHNY, SVGAGI (reference sequence). This CDR3 is 16 amino acids long.

The chain employs TRBV14 and TRBJ2-3; TCRdb outputs TRBD1, but without DNA this stays unchecked. The CDR3 loop spans 14 amino acids. Germline V CDR1 and CDR2: SGHDN, FVKESK. The CDR3 loop is CASSQAGGADTQYF.